This section outlines one T cell receptor beta chain sequence together with its context. The data originate from a study of blood T cell repertoires in COVID-19. Study details: The origin of the acute and convalescent COVID-19 samples was the United States, Italy and Spain.

Per the original methods: By means of reference gene primer amplification, nucleated cell counts were estimated. Libraries were prepared by immunoSEQ multiplex PCR; TCRdb keeps only in-frame clonotypes and omits some of them. The DNA gave D and trimming, while V, J and clone size come from that table. The sample yields 240,000 or so clones, roughly 83% seen once. Participants were aged about 18 to 90 years, lived in 25 or so US areas, and enrolled virtually. This CDR3 comprises 15 residues. With V trimmed by 0 bases and J by 5 bases, 3 bases remained unmatched. Germline assignment: CDR1 SGHNT and CDR2 YYREEE (reference sequence).

Sequencing was carried out using PBMCs or T cells enriched from blood (not recorded which). This TCR was recovered from a woman in her forties or fifties who had recovered from COVID-19. The rearrangement links TRBV5-4 to TRBJ2-1; 9 positions agree with TRBD2. The CDR3, as DNA: TGTGCCAGCAGCTTGGTTCTAGCGGGGCACAATGAGCAGTTCTTC. As protein: CASSLVLAGHNEQFF.